This TCR beta chain is from a study of T cells in Graves' hyperthyroidism and ophthalmopathy. Study as a whole: Peripheral blood sampling occurred at initial diagnosis, before any treatment.

Study-wide points: Blood held most thyroid clonotypes expanded above 0.001 frequency.

CDR3 size: 17 residues. The V end was cut by 3 bases, the J end by 2 bases, with 18 bases between. CDR1 is SGHVS, CDR2 FQNEAQ, per germline. From RNA transcripts, TCR beta CDR3 regions were amplified. The TCR CDR3 was amplified in a first-round RT-PCR using the HTBI primer set. TCRdb redid the calling of the multiplex PCR reads with MiXCR, one entry per CDR3 protein. The top ten clones hold about 49% of a sample with almost 500,000 distinct CDR3 sequences, about 22% of them seen once. In regard to this clonotype: What it binds is unknown.

Exclusion criteria comprised uncontrolled infection, other autoimmune disease, pregnancy or lactation. The sequencing input was blood. This receptor was obtained from a woman in her 70s with Graves' ophthalmopathy. V and J are TRBV7-8 and TRBJ2-3; D is perhaps TRBD1 or TRBD2 (8 bases each). The CDR3: CASSFQGAGGYTDTQYF. The CDR3 coding sequence is TGTGCCAGCAGCTTTCAGGGGGCGGGGGGCTACACAGATACGCAGTATTTT.